A selection of T cell receptor beta chains follows, all from one sample in a study of T cell repertoires in cytomegalovirus infection. TCRdb re-derived calls from the reads in MiXCR, one entry per CDR3 protein. The sample lists about 83,000 distinct CDR3 sequences, about 24% seen once, with roughly 50% in the top ten. The antigens for these receptors are not known. Sample: CD8+ T cells from cultured PBMCs, taken from culture after CMV antigen stimulation. All receptors derive from a human donor in good health (CMV status not recorded). Some clones in this sample may be carry-over from other donors' samples. CDR3s include the opening cysteine and the closing phenylalanine or tryptophan. Each record gives: CDR3 protein, CDR3 DNA, V gene, D gene, clone size, J gene. A D gene is named only where the DNA matches it firmly. Clone size is given for some rows only: seen once, a few or many times, or a class if the clone is expanded.

CDR3aa: CASSLPGGTYNEQFF
CDR3nt: TGTGCCAGCAGCTTACCGGGGGGAACCTACAATGAGCAGTTCTTC
v_gene: TRBV7-9
d_gene: TRBD2
abundance: few
j_gene: TRBJ2-1

CDR3aa: CASSPGDRISNQPQHF
CDR3nt: TGCGCCAGCAGCCCCGGGGACAGGATTTCTAATCAGCCCCAGCATTTT
v_gene: TRBV5-1
d_gene: TRBD1
abundance: -
j_gene: TRBJ1-5

CDR3aa: CASSLVPDTWNTEAFF
CDR3nt: TGTGCCAGCAGCCTAGTCCCGGACACCTGGAACACTGAAGCTTTCTTT
v_gene: TRBV5-6
d_gene: -
abundance: many
j_gene: TRBJ1-1

CDR3aa: CASISVNVTGGMFF
CDR3nt: TGTGCCAGCATCTCGGTTAACGTGACGGGGGGGATGTTTTTT
v_gene: TRBV28
d_gene: TRBD2
abundance: -
j_gene: TRBJ2-2

CDR3aa: CASSSGSTYEQYF
CDR3nt: TGTGCCAGCAGCTCGGGCAGCACCTACGAGCAGTACTTC
v_gene: TRBV7-6
d_gene: -
abundance: many
j_gene: TRBJ2-7

CDR3aa: CASIHPGSSNTGELFF
CDR3nt: TGTGCCAGCATCCACCCCGGGAGCTCAAACACCGGGGAGCTGTTTTTT
v_gene: TRBV11-2
d_gene: -
abundance: -
j_gene: TRBJ2-2

CDR3aa: CAWIQVGGNTEAFF
CDR3nt: TGTGCCTGGATACAGGTCGGGGGGAACACTGAAGCTTTCTTT
v_gene: TRBV30
d_gene: -
abundance: -
j_gene: TRBJ1-1

CDR3aa: CASRVSTRRNEKLFF
CDR3nt: TGTGCCAGCAGAGTCTCCACTCGGCGGAATGAAAAACTGTTTTTT
v_gene: TRBV27
d_gene: -
abundance: -
j_gene: TRBJ1-4

CDR3aa: CASTIRGGETQYF
CDR3nt: TGTGCCAGCACCATCCGAGGGGGGGAGACCCAGTACTTC
v_gene: TRBV27
d_gene: -
abundance: few
j_gene: TRBJ2-5

CDR3aa: CASSWSGKNIQYF
CDR3nt: TGTGCCAGCAGCTGGTCAGGGAAAAACATTCAGTACTTC
v_gene: TRBV7-9
d_gene: -
abundance: -
j_gene: TRBJ2-4

CDR3aa: CASSGVGMTNTGELFF
CDR3nt: TGTGCCAGCAGCGGGGTCGGGATGACGAACACCGGGGAGCTGTTTTTT
v_gene: TRBV3-1
d_gene: -
abundance: -
j_gene: TRBJ2-2

CDR3aa: CASGPKILGAFF
CDR3nt: TGTGCTAGTGGCCCTAAGATCCTGGGAGCTTTCTTT
v_gene: TRBV12-5
d_gene: -
abundance: few
j_gene: TRBJ1-1

CDR3aa: CASRPRGASTDTQYF
CDR3nt: TGTGCCAGCAGGCCCCGGGGGGCTAGCACAGATACGCAGTATTTT
v_gene: TRBV11-2
d_gene: -
abundance: many
j_gene: TRBJ2-3

CDR3aa: CASTQTAQHNEQFF
CDR3nt: TGTGCCTCCACCCAAACAGCCCAACACAATGAGCAGTTCTTC
v_gene: TRBV12-3/TRBV12-4
d_gene: -
abundance: -
j_gene: TRBJ2-1

CDR3aa: CATSSTAYEQYF
CDR3nt: TGTGCCACCAGCAGTACTGCCTACGAGCAGTACTTC
v_gene: TRBV15
d_gene: -
abundance: -
j_gene: TRBJ2-7

CDR3aa: CASSLLSGASYNKQFF
CDR3nt: TGTGCCAGCAGTTTACTTAGCGGGGCCTCCTACAATAAGCAGTTCTTC
v_gene: TRBV6-5
d_gene: TRBD2
abundance: -
j_gene: TRBJ2-1

CDR3aa: CATFFSDLPGTGELFF
CDR3nt: TGCGCCACCTTTTTTTCAGACCTACCGGGGACCGGGGAGCTGTTTTTT
v_gene: TRBV5-1
d_gene: -
abundance: few
j_gene: TRBJ2-2

CDR3aa: CASSLGSGEKTQYF
CDR3nt: TGTGCCAGCAGCTTAGGGTCAGGGGAAAAGACCCAGTACTTC
v_gene: TRBV7-8
d_gene: -
abundance: many
j_gene: TRBJ2-5

CDR3aa: CASSQGRGVEAFF
CDR3nt: TGCGCCAGCAGCCAAGGTCGGGGAGTTGAAGCTTTCTTT
v_gene: TRBV4-3
d_gene: -
abundance: -
j_gene: TRBJ1-1

CDR3aa: CASRRELSGTGELFF
CDR3nt: TGTGCCAGCAGACGTGAACTATCCGGCACCGGGGAGCTGTTTTTT
v_gene: TRBV6-5
d_gene: -
abundance: -
j_gene: TRBJ2-2

CDR3aa: CASSSEFLSYEQYF
CDR3nt: TGTGCCAGCAGTTCTGAATTCCTCTCCTACGAGCAGTACTTC
v_gene: TRBV12-3/TRBV12-4
d_gene: -
abundance: many
j_gene: TRBJ2-7

CDR3aa: CASSLAGGRREQYF
CDR3nt: TGTGCCAGCAGCTTAGCGGGAGGGCGTCGCGAGCAGTACTTC
v_gene: TRBV5-6
d_gene: TRBD2
abundance: -
j_gene: TRBJ2-7

CDR3aa: CATGPPLHF
CDR3nt: TGTGCCACCGGGCCACCCCTCCACTTT
v_gene: TRBV7-9
d_gene: -
abundance: -
j_gene: TRBJ1-6

CDR3aa: CASSFPQGPPGPQHF
CDR3nt: TGTGCCAGCAGTTTTCCACAGGGGCCCCCAGGGCCCCAGCATTTT
v_gene: TRBV28
d_gene: TRBD1
abundance: many
j_gene: TRBJ1-5

CDR3aa: CASSIGTSLAYEQYF
CDR3nt: TGTGCCAGTAGTATCGGGACTAGTCTTGCCTACGAGCAGTACTTC
v_gene: TRBV19
d_gene: TRBD2
abundance: few
j_gene: TRBJ2-7

CDR3aa: CASSLRQVPSGANVLTF
CDR3nt: TGCGCCAGCAGCTTGCGACAGGTTCCCTCTGGGGCCAACGTCCTGACTTTC
v_gene: TRBV5-1
d_gene: -
abundance: -
j_gene: TRBJ2-6

CDR3aa: CASSPGPGLDEAFF
CDR3nt: TGTGCCAGTAGTCCAGGACCGGGTCTTGACGAAGCTTTCTTT
v_gene: TRBV19
d_gene: -
abundance: few
j_gene: TRBJ1-1

CDR3aa: CASSLDGGAGIEQFF
CDR3nt: TGTGCCAGCAGTTTAGACGGGGGCGCGGGCATTGAGCAGTTCTTC
v_gene: TRBV6-2/TRBV6-3
d_gene: -
abundance: few
j_gene: TRBJ2-1

CDR3aa: CASSKRTGLEDGYTF
CDR3nt: TGTGCCAGCAGTAAGAGGACAGGGTTGGAGGATGGCTACACCTTC
v_gene: TRBV27
d_gene: TRBD1
abundance: -
j_gene: TRBJ1-2

CDR3aa: CASSFLRQGARQPQHF
CDR3nt: TGTGCCAGCAGTTTTCTTCGACAGGGGGCTCGGCAGCCCCAGCATTTT
v_gene: TRBV12-3/TRBV12-4
d_gene: TRBD1
abundance: many
j_gene: TRBJ1-5

CDR3aa: CASSSGTRGTGELFF
CDR3nt: TGTGCCAGCAGTTCCGGGACCCGGGGCACCGGGGAGCTGTTTTTT
v_gene: TRBV7-9
d_gene: -
abundance: many
j_gene: TRBJ2-2

CDR3aa: CASSVGTQSSYEQYF
CDR3nt: TGTGCCAGCAGCGTGGGGACTCAAAGCTCCTACGAGCAGTACTTC
v_gene: TRBV9
d_gene: -
abundance: -
j_gene: TRBJ2-7

CDR3aa: CASSHETVKSYEQYF
CDR3nt: TGTGCCAGCAGCCACGAGACAGTAAAATCCTACGAGCAGTACTTC
v_gene: TRBV7-9
d_gene: -
abundance: -
j_gene: TRBJ2-7

CDR3aa: CASSLSGSNYNEQFF
CDR3nt: TGTGCCAGCAGCCTCTCCGGCAGTAACTACAATGAGCAGTTCTTC
v_gene: TRBV9
d_gene: -
abundance: -
j_gene: TRBJ2-1

CDR3aa: CASSLVGGVRSYNEQFF
CDR3nt: TGTGCCAGCAGCTTAGTAGGAGGGGTTCGCTCCTACAATGAGCAGTTCTTC
v_gene: TRBV11-2
d_gene: -
abundance: many
j_gene: TRBJ2-1

CDR3aa: CASRWEGAYNEQFF
CDR3nt: TGTGCCAGCAGGTGGGAGGGCGCCTACAATGAGCAGTTCTTC
v_gene: TRBV12-3/TRBV12-4
d_gene: TRBD2
abundance: many
j_gene: TRBJ2-1

CDR3aa: CASGLTGSSYNEQFF
CDR3nt: TGTGCCAGCGGATTGACTGGCAGCTCCTACAATGAGCAGTTCTTC
v_gene: TRBV7-6
d_gene: -
abundance: -
j_gene: TRBJ2-1

CDR3aa: CASSLGAGGMSGELFF
CDR3nt: TGTGCCAGCAGCTTAGGAGCGGGAGGGATGTCCGGGGAGCTGTTTTTT
v_gene: TRBV7-6
d_gene: TRBD2
abundance: few
j_gene: TRBJ2-2

CDR3aa: CASSEMVRSNEKLFF
CDR3nt: TGTGCCAGCAGTGAAATGGTCAGATCTAATGAAAAACTGTTTTTT
v_gene: TRBV6-1
d_gene: -
abundance: -
j_gene: TRBJ1-4